This is a list of T cell receptor beta chains from one sample in a study of type 1 regulatory T cells. No antigen has been identified for these receptors. Each CDR3 protein gets one entry after TCRdb re-called the reads with MiXCR. The table includes about 62,000 distinct CDR3 sequences, 60% to 65% detected once. Sequencing input: cultured non-Tr1 T cells, either the whole culture or a sorted T cell fraction (not recorded which). These receptors all stem from a human donor in good health. Both conserved end residues are part of each CDR3. Fields, in order: J gene, D gene, clone size, V gene, CDR3 DNA, CDR3 protein. The D gene is left open where the match is weak. Part of the rows lack a size; the others show once, few, many or a class for expanded clones.

TRBJ1-2 | NA | few | TRBV2 | TGTGCCAGCAGTGAGGCCAGGGTCTATGGCTACACCTTC | CASSEARVYGYTF
TRBJ2-3 | NA | NA | TRBV5-1 | TGCGCCAGCAGCAACCGACTAGTCGGGGGAGATACGCAGTATTTT | CASSNRLVGGDTQYF
TRBJ2-7 | NA | NA | TRBV20-1 | TGCAGTGCTATCCCCCGGAGGGCGACGTGGGGCGAGCAGTACTTC | CSAIPRRATWGEQYF
TRBJ2-5 | TRBD1 | NA | TRBV7-9 | TGTGCCAGCAGCCCGTACAGGGGTGGGGAGGAGACCCAGTACTTC | CASSPYRGGEETQYF
TRBJ2-5 | TRBD2 | NA | TRBV25-1 | TGTGCCAGCAGTCCAGCCCCTAGCGGGAGTAGAAGGGAGACCCAGTACTTC | CASSPAPSGSRRETQYF
TRBJ1-2 | NA | NA | TRBV20-1 | TGCAGTGCTACTGGACAGCTCTATGGCTACACCTTC | CSATGQLYGYTF
TRBJ1-2 | NA | NA | TRBV20-1 | TGCAGTGCTATCCCAGGGGCGGACTATGGCTACACCTTC | CSAIPGADYGYTF
TRBJ2-7 | TRBD1 | NA | TRBV20-1 | TGCAGTGCGAGGGACAGGGTAAAGGGGTACGAGCAGTACTTC | CSARDRVKGYEQYF
TRBJ2-7 | NA | NA | TRBV5-1 | TGCGCCAGCGGCAGGGGCAGGGGAGACTACGAGCAGTACTTC | CASGRGRGDYEQYF
TRBJ2-3 | NA | once | TRBV19 | TGTGCCAGTAGTTTCACGGCAGGGGACTCGAAAAATTTT | CASSFTAGDSKNF
TRBJ2-3 | TRBD2 | NA | TRBV20-1 | TGCAGTGCTAGAGATCGGCAGCGGGAGGGGGAGTACACAGATACGCAGTATTTT | CSARDRQREGEYTDTQYF
TRBJ2-1 | TRBD2 | NA | TRBV5-1 | TGCGCCAGCAGCTTGGATGGGACTAGCAAAAATGAGCAGTTCTTC | CASSLDGTSKNEQFF
TRBJ2-3 | TRBD1 | few | TRBV20-1 | TGCAGTGCTAGAAACGGACAGGGGACAGATACGCAGTATTTT | CSARNGQGTDTQYF
TRBJ2-1 | TRBD2 | NA | TRBV9 | TGTGCCAGCAGCCCGGGGGGGTGGGATGAGCAGTTCTTC | CASSPGGWDEQFF
TRBJ2-2 | NA | few | TRBV15 | TGTGCCACCAGCAGCGGACCGAACCTGAACACCGGGGAGCTGTTTTTT | CATSSGPNLNTGELFF
TRBJ2-2 | NA | few | TRBV24-1 | TGTGCCACCAGTGATGCCCGGGACCCATTGGCCGGGGAGCTGTTTTTT | CATSDARDPLAGELFF
TRBJ1-2 | NA | NA | TRBV4-1 | TGCGCCAGCAGCCAAGAGGCACAGGCTAACTATGGCTACACCTTC | CASSQEAQANYGYTF
TRBJ2-7 | NA | NA | TRBV7-8 | TGTGCCAGCAGCTTAGAGGGACGGTCCAGGTACGAGCAGTACTTC | CASSLEGRSRYEQYF
TRBJ1-5 | TRBD1 | once | TRBV20-1 | TGCAGTGCTAGAGCCCCCCGGGACAGGGTAGGGCAGCCCCAGCATTTT | CSARAPRDRVGQPQHF
TRBJ1-2 | TRBD1 | NA | TRBV29-1 | TGCAGCGTTGGCCTGGGACAGGGATTTGGCTACACCTTC | CSVGLGQGFGYTF
TRBJ2-3 | TRBD2 | few | TRBV6-6 | TGTGCCAGCAGTAGCGGGAGTCGTCCAGATACGCAGTATTTT | CASSSGSRPDTQYF
TRBJ2-1 | NA | NA | TRBV5-5 | TGTGCCAGCAGCGACCGGGACGCGGATCAGGGAATCTTC | CASSDRDADQGIF
TRBJ2-5 | NA | NA | TRBV28 | TGTGCCAGCAGTTTCCCGGACAGCCAAGAGACCCAGTACTTC | CASSFPDSQETQYF
TRBJ1-5 | NA | few | TRBV20-1 | TGCAGTGCTCCCGGCCCCTCGGGGGATCAGCCCCAGCATTTT | CSAPGPSGDQPQHF
TRBJ1-1 | NA | few | TRBV18 | TGTGCCAGCTCACCCGAGGGCAGGACGAACACTGAAGCTTTCTTT | CASSPEGRTNTEAFF
TRBJ2-1 | TRBD1 | few | TRBV12-3/TRBV12-4 | TGTGCCAGCAGTCCCGCCGGGACAGGGAATGAGCAGTTCTTC | CASSPAGTGNEQFF
TRBJ2-7 | NA | NA | TRBV29-1 | TGCAGCGTTGAAGTGGGGGTAGGTGAGCAGTACTTC | CSVEVGVGEQYF
TRBJ2-3 | NA | NA | TRBV9 | TGTGCCAGCAGCCCCTCGTTCGATACGCAGTATTTT | CASSPSFDTQYF
TRBJ1-2 | NA | NA | TRBV29-1 | TGCAGCGCTGGCCTTATGGACTATGGCTACACCTTC | CSAGLMDYGYTF
TRBJ2-7 | NA | few | TRBV27 | TGTGCCAGTTCCCCCTTGGGGGGAGGCAACGAGCAGTACTTC | CASSPLGGGNEQYF
TRBJ2-7 | NA | NA | TRBV20-1 | TGCAGTGCTACAAGGGAGTGGCAGAGTTACGAGCAGTACTTC | CSATREWQSYEQYF
TRBJ2-1 | TRBD2 | many | TRBV10-3 | TGTGCCATCAGTTACTCCGGACTAGCGGGAGTTTACAATGAGCAGTTCTTC | CAISYSGLAGVYNEQFF
TRBJ1-4 | NA | few | TRBV7-2 | TGTGCCAGCAGCTTAGATCTGGGGAGAGAGGAAAAACTGTTTTTT | CASSLDLGREEKLFF
TRBJ2-1 | TRBD1 | few | TRBV3-1 | TGTGCCAGCAGCCAAGGGGGGACAGGGGGCGGCGAGCAGTTCTTC | CASSQGGTGGGEQFF
TRBJ1-2 | NA | NA | TRBV5-4 | TGTGCCAGCAGCTTGGATCCGGGACGGTATGGCTACACCTTC | CASSLDPGRYGYTF
TRBJ2-1 | TRBD1 | NA | TRBV5-1 | TGCGCCAGCAGCTTGAAGGGACAGGACTACAATGAGCAGTTCTTC | CASSLKGQDYNEQFF
TRBJ2-1 | TRBD2 | NA | TRBV20-1 | TGCAGTGCTATAGTGGTTTCGGGAGGCTTACCTTACAATGAGCAGTTCTTC | CSAIVVSGGLPYNEQFF
TRBJ2-1 | TRBD2 | NA | TRBV7-9 | TGTGCCAGCAGCTCGGGGCTAGCGGGGGTACTTGAGCAGTTCTTC | CASSSGLAGVLEQFF
TRBJ2-5 | TRBD2 | NA | TRBV15 | TGTGCCACCAGCAGAGAATTAGCGGGGAACCAAGAGACCCAGTACTTC | CATSRELAGNQETQYF
TRBJ2-1 | TRBD2 | NA | TRBV19 | TGTGCCAGTAGTATTATCCCCAGACTAGCGGGAGCCCTATCGTTC | CASSIIPRLAGALSF
TRBJ2-7 | NA | NA | TRBV29-1 | TGCAGCGTTGAAGATCGAACCAGCGAGCAGTACTTC | CSVEDRTSEQYF
TRBJ2-4 | NA | few | TRBV5-1 | TGCGCCAGCAGCTTGGACCTGAGGGGGAACATTCAGTACTTC | CASSLDLRGNIQYF
TRBJ2-2 | NA | NA | TRBV11-2 | TGTGCCAGCACCGGTTCTTCCGTAAACACCGGGGAGCTGTTTTTT | CASTGSSVNTGELFF
TRBJ2-1 | TRBD1 | NA | TRBV13 | TGTGCCAGCAGCCGTGGGATGGGACAGGGGGAGAATGAGCAGTTCTTC | CASSRGMGQGENEQFF